The rows below give T cell receptor beta chains drawn from one sample of a study of technical replicates of blood from several donors. Sequencing was performed with immunoSEQ multiplex PCR; in TCRdb, only in-frame clones are kept and a portion is missing. Of roughly 72,000 clones in the sample, approximately 96% were seen once. Source material: T cells isolated from PBMCs. These receptors were taken from a human donor in good health. Both conserved end residues are part of each CDR3. Each record gives: clone size, V gene, J gene, D gene, CDR3 DNA, CDR3 protein. A D gene is named only where the DNA matches it firmly. Size is omitted from some rows. Given values are once, few, many or a class for expanded clones.

once	TRBV10-3	TRBJ2-3	TRBD2	TGTGCCATCAACGTGGGGGGGGGAGCTGGAGATACGCAGTATTTT	CAINVGGGAGDTQYF
NA	TRBV5-4	TRBJ2-7	TRBD1	TGTGCCAGCAGCTCCTTGACAGGGGGAACTTCTTACGAGCAGTACTTC	CASSSLTGGTSYEQYF
NA	TRBV19	TRBJ1-2	NA	TGTGCCAGTAGTGGACAGTCGTCCTATGGCTACACCTTC	CASSGQSSYGYTF
once	TRBV30	TRBJ2-5	TRBD2	TGTGCCTCGAAACTAGCGGGAGGGGGGACCCAGTACTTC	CASKLAGGGTQYF
NA	TRBV28	TRBJ2-1	NA	TGTGCCAGCAGTTTAGCGGAAAACAATGAGCAGTTCTTC	CASSLAENNEQFF
once	TRBV30	TRBJ2-7	TRBD2	TGTGCCTGGAGTTTCCAGGCTAGCGGGGAGCAGTACTTC	CAWSFQASGEQYF
NA	TRBV11-3	TRBJ2-6	TRBD1	TGTGCCAGCAGCTCAGGGGGTTATGGGGCCAACGTCCTGACTTTC	CASSSGGYGANVLTF
NA	TRBV27	TRBJ2-7	NA	TGTGCCAGCAGTTTTTCAGGGGGGATCTACGAGCAGTACTTC	CASSFSGGIYEQYF
NA	TRBV28	TRBJ2-7	NA	TGTGCCAGCAGTCGCACGGGACTTAGCTCCTACGAGCAGTACTTC	CASSRTGLSSYEQYF
NA	TRBV19	TRBJ2-6	TRBD2	TGTGCCAGTAGTATTCCGGGACTAGCGGGAGTTGGGGCCAACGTCCTGACTTTC	CASSIPGLAGVGANVLTF
NA	TRBV18	TRBJ1-1	NA	TGTGCCAGCTCTCTGGACAGAGACACTGAAGCTTTCTTT	CASSLDRDTEAFF
NA	TRBV2	TRBJ2-3	NA	TGTGCCAGCAAGACAACCTTCACAGATACGCAGTATTTT	CASKTTFTDTQYF
once	TRBV6-1	TRBJ2-7	TRBD2	TGTGCCAGCAGGACGACACTAGCGGGAACGTACGAGCAGTACTTC	CASRTTLAGTYEQYF
NA	TRBV29-1	TRBJ1-1	NA	TGCAGCGCTGTGACAGGGAACACTGAAGCTTTCTTT	CSAVTGNTEAFF
NA	TRBV7-2	TRBJ2-1	TRBD2	TGTGCCAGCAGCTTAATAGCGGGAGGATCGGATGAGCAGTTCTTC	CASSLIAGGSDEQFF
NA	TRBV2	TRBJ2-5	TRBD1	TGTGCCAGCAGGAGGACAGGGGGTGAAGTGACCCAGTACTTC	CASRRTGGEVTQYF
NA	TRBV11-3	TRBJ2-1	NA	TGTGCCAGCAGTCAACAGGGCAATGAGCAGTTCTTC	CASSQQGNEQFF
NA	TRBV5-1	TRBJ1-4	TRBD1	TGCGCCAGCAGCGTACCGGGACAGGGTGACAAACTGTTTTTT	CASSVPGQGDKLFF
few	TRBV6-5	TRBJ1-1	NA	TGTGCCAGCAGTTACACGGGGATGGCTTTCTTT	CASSYTGMAFF
NA	TRBV5-6	TRBJ1-2	NA	TGTGCCAGCAGCTTGGAGTACGGCTATGGCTACACCTTC	CASSLEYGYGYTF
NA	TRBV5-1	TRBJ2-2	NA	TGCGCCAGCAGCGCCAGGGGGAACACCGGGGAGCTGTTTTTT	CASSARGNTGELFF
NA	TRBV6-1	TRBJ1-1	NA	TGTGCCAGCAGTGATTGGGGAGCGAACACTGAAGCTTTCTTT	CASSDWGANTEAFF
NA	TRBV7-2	TRBJ1-1	NA	TGTGCCAGCAGCCGTTTTAGTACTGAAGCTTTCTTT	CASSRFSTEAFF
NA	TRBV7-9	TRBJ2-1	TRBD2	TGTGCCAGCAGCTTTAGCGGGAGCTCCTACAATGAGCAGTTCTTC	CASSFSGSSYNEQFF
NA	TRBV7-9	TRBJ2-7	TRBD2	TGTGCCAGCAGCTTACGGGAGGGCCTCTACGAGCAGTACTTC	CASSLREGLYEQYF
NA	TRBV4-1	TRBJ2-7	NA	TGCGCCAGCAGCCAATCTTCTAGGTCCTACGAGCAGTACTTC	CASSQSSRSYEQYF
NA	TRBV7-9	TRBJ1-4	TRBD1	TGTGCCAGCAGCCCGAAGGGGACAGGGAAGGAAAAACTGTTTTTT	CASSPKGTGKEKLFF
NA	TRBV6-6	TRBJ1-3	TRBD1	TGTGCCAGCAGTTTTGGACAGGGACGCTCTGGAAACACCATATATTTT	CASSFGQGRSGNTIYF
NA	TRBV27	TRBJ1-2	TRBD1	TGTGCCAGCGGGCCGGGGACAGAGCATGGCTACACCTTC	CASGPGTEHGYTF
NA	TRBV7-9	TRBJ2-3	NA	TGTGCCAGCAGCTTAGGCGCGGGGGATACGCAGTATTTT	CASSLGAGDTQYF
NA	TRBV29-1	TRBJ2-5	NA	TGCAGCGGAGGGGGTGAGACCCAGTACTTC	CSGGGETQYF
NA	TRBV5-1	TRBJ2-7	TRBD1	TGCGCCAGCAGCTTGGGGACAGGAACCTACGAGCAGTACTTC	CASSLGTGTYEQYF
NA	TRBV30	TRBJ2-7	NA	TGTGCCTGGAGTGTATACAGGGAGCAGTACTTC	CAWSVYREQYF
NA	TRBV6-5	TRBJ2-2	TRBD1	TGTGCCACAACCGGGACAGGGGCTAGCACCGGGGAGCTGTTTTTT	CATTGTGASTGELFF
NA	TRBV6-6	TRBJ1-4	TRBD1	TGTGCCAGCAGTTACGGGACAGGGAATGAAAAACTGTTTTTT	CASSYGTGNEKLFF
NA	TRBV6-1	TRBJ1-1	TRBD1	TGTGCCAGCAGTGAGCCACAGGGGGGGGTTGAAGCTTTCTTT	CASSEPQGGVEAFF
NA	TRBV9	TRBJ2-7	TRBD1	TGTGCCAGCAGCCCGGGACAGGTCTCCTACGAGCAGTACTTC	CASSPGQVSYEQYF
NA	TRBV7-6	TRBJ2-7	NA	TGTGCCAGCAGCTTAGATCAGGGGGGCTACGAGCAGTACTTC	CASSLDQGGYEQYF
NA	TRBV7-9	TRBJ2-5	NA	TGTGCCAGCAGCAGAGAGGGAGGGGGTCTGACCCAGTACTTC	CASSREGGGLTQYF
NA	TRBV28	TRBJ2-7	NA	TGTGCCAGCAGTTTAGGGACTTCTCCCTACGAGCAGTACTTC	CASSLGTSPYEQYF